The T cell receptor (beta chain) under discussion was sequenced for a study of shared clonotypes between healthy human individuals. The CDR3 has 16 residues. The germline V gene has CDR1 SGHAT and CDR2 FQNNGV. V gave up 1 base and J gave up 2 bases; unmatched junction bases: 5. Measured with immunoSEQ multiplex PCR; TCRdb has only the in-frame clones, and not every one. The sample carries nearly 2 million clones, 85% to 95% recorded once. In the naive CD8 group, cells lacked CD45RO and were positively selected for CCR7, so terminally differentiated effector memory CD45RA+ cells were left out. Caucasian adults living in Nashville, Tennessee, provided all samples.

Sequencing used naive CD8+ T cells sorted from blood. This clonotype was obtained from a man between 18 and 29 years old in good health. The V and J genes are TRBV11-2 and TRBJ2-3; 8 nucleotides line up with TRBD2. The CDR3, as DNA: TGTGCCAGCAGCTTAGTGGGGCGGGGGGTCACAGATACGCAGTATTTT. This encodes CASSLVGRGVTDTQYF.